This entry lists 28 T cell receptor beta chains sequenced from one sample in a study of blood T cell repertoires in COVID-19. The data were produced by immunoSEQ multiplex PCR, yet TCRdb's version contains in-frame clones alone and is incomplete. The data contain some 120,000 clones, approximately 87% of them singletons. Sequencing used peripheral blood. These receptors were collected from a woman aged 55-75 years with acute or convalescent COVID-19.

V is TRBV5-1 and J is TRBJ2-2; unclear D gene. This CDR3 is built from 14 residues. Germline lookup yields CDR1 SGHRS and CDR2 YFSETQ. Between the trimmed V and J ends, which lost 4 bases and 4 bases, there was a span of 11 bases. The CDR3 protein is CASSALSGTGELFF. For the CDR3, the DNA is TGCGCCAGCAGCGCACTCTCTGGCACCGGGGAGCTGTTTTTT.

V usage is TRBV5-6 and J usage is TRBJ1-1, with D unclear. The germline V gene has CDR1 SGHDT and CDR2 YYEEEE. Trimming stripped 4 bases from V and 1 base from J, with 5 bases between. The CDR3 covers 12 residues. The CDR3, as DNA: TGTGCCAGCAGCCGACAGAACACTGAAGCTTTCTTT. This encodes CASSRQNTEAFF.

The chain employs TRBV6-1 and TRBJ1-1; D remains unclear. This CDR3 is 14 amino acids long. The germline V and J ends were trimmed by 2 bases and 1 base, with 8 bases remaining between them. Germline V CDR1 and CDR2: MNHNS, SASEGT. The CDR3 sequence: CASSEMAGNTEAFF. DNA for the CDR3: TGTGCCAGCAGTGAAATGGCAGGGAACACTGAAGCTTTCTTT.

The chain uses TRBV19 and TRBJ2-5; 8 bases are shared with TRBD1. With 6 bases clipped from V and 4 bases from J, the junction kept 13 bases outside the gene matches. The CDR3 has 16 residues. CDR1 is LNHDA and CDR2 is SQIVND in the germline V gene (reference sequence). The CDR3 DNA follows: TGTGCCAGTAGCCAAGACGACAGGGGAGTAGGAGAGACCCAGTACTTC. It codes for CASSQDDRGVGETQYF.

The V call is TRBV6-5, the J call TRBJ2-2; 8 nucleotides line up with TRBD1. Trimming took 2 bases from V and 2 from J; bases not matched to a gene: 4. Germline V gene sequence: CDR1 MNHEY, CDR2 SVGAGI. The CDR3 loop spans 16 amino acids. CDR3 coding DNA: TGTGCCAGCAGTTACCCTCAGGGGGCAAACACCGGGGAGCTGTTTTTT. Residues: CASSYPQGANTGELFF.

The chain couples TRBV30 to TRBJ1-2; a possible D gene is TRBD1 (5 bases). CDR1 and CDR2 (germline): GTSNPN, SVGIG (reference sequence). V was clipped by 2 bases and J by 2 bases, with 18 bases between them. The CDR3 runs 16 residues. This CDR3 reads CAWSTKGGARNYGYTF. For the CDR3, the DNA is TGTGCCTGGAGTACCAAGGGTGGGGCCCGAAACTATGGCTACACCTTC. The full variable domain, with the rest looked up from reference TRBV30 and TRBJ1-2, is SQTIHQWPATLVQPVGSPLSLECTVEGTSNPNLYWYRQAAGRGLQLLFYSVGIGQISSEVPQNLSASRPQDRQFILSSKKLLLSDSGFYLCAWSTKGGARNYGYTFGSGTRLTVV.

The chain recombines TRBV20-1 with TRBJ2-3, with TRBD2 matching over 10 bases. The germline CDR1 and CDR2 sequences are DFQATT and SNEGSKA (reference sequence). The CDR3 contains 15 residues. V lost 3 bases, J lost 0 bases, and 3 bases stayed unmatched. The CDR3 DNA follows: TGCAGTGCTAGTAAGCGGGAGGGAAGCACAGATACGCAGTATTTT. It is translated as CSASKREGSTDTQYF.

V and J are TRBV19 and TRBJ1-5; D perhaps matches TRBD1 (5 bases). The CDR3 covers 14 residues. Trimming left V 6 bases short and J 6 bases short, with 15 bases between. Per the germline V gene, CDR1 is LNHDA and CDR2 is SQIVND (reference sequence). The CDR3 region is CASRPDSPFQPQHF. CDR3 DNA: TGTGCCAGTAGACCTGACAGCCCTTTTCAGCCCCAGCATTTT.

The rearrangement joins TRBV12-5 to TRBJ1-1; TRBD1 matches at 7 bases. V lost 6 bases to trimming and J lost 3 bases; unmatched junction nucleotides: 4. Germline V CDR1 and CDR2: LGHNT, FRNRAP. The CDR3 has 13 residues. The CDR3 bases are TGTGCTAGTGGCTATACAGGGGACACTGAAGCTTTCTTT. Amino acid sequence: CASGYTGDTEAFF.

This sequence joins TRBV10-3 and TRBJ1-6; D ambiguous. CDR1 ENHRY and CDR2 SYGVKD come from the germline V gene. With 6 bases removed from V and 10 bases from J, the gap between germline ends came to 16 bases. CDR3 length: 14 residues. CDR3 region: CAIRPGVMRSPLHF. CDR3 nucleotides: TGTGCCATCAGGCCGGGAGTGATGCGATCACCCCTCCACTTT.

Comment on this clone: Other DNA sequences in this sample translate to the same CDR3. Here the CDR3 DNA reads TGCGCCAGCAGCCCCCTAGCGGGAGGGGGGGAGACCCAGTACTTC. Protein product: CASSPLAGGGETQYF. V usage is TRBV5-1 and J usage is TRBJ2-5; 12 nucleotides agree with TRBD2. Germline-derived CDR1 and CDR2 are SGHRS and YFSETQ. CDR3 size: 15 residues. The trim removed 4 bases at V and 5 bases at J, leaving 6 bases unmatched.

The chain couples TRBV5-1 to TRBJ2-1; 12 bases are shared with TRBD1. The V gene end was trimmed by 1 base and the J gene end by 8 bases; junction bases not matched to a gene: 7. The CDR3 has 16 residues. Germline V lookup: CDR1 SGHRS, CDR2 YFSETQ. The CDR3, as DNA: TGCGCCAGCAGCTTGCCCTCCGGGACAGGGGGCGATGAGCAGTTCTTC. Translating it yields CASSLPSGTGGDEQFF. The full variable domain, rest sourced from reference TRBV5-1 and TRBJ2-1, is KAGVTQTPRYLIKTRGQQVTLSCSPISGHRSVSWYQQTPGQGLQFLFEYFSETQRNKGNFPGRFSGRQFSNSRSEMNVSTLELGDSALYLCASSLPSGTGGDEQFFGPGTRLTVL.

V usage is TRBV10-3 and J usage is TRBJ1-2; 8 nucleotides match TRBD1. The V gene's germline CDR1 is ENHRY and CDR2 SYGVKD. This CDR3 region has 14 residues. V was pared by 4 bases and J by 4 bases, with 5 bases of the junction left unmatched. This CDR3 is CAISGTGLGYGYTF. As DNA, the CDR3 is TGTGCCATCAGTGGGACAGGGTTGGGCTATGGCTACACCTTC.

The rearrangement joins TRBV10-3 to TRBJ2-4; 11 bases align to TRBD1. The V gene end was trimmed by 4 bases and the J gene end by 2 bases; junction bases not matched to a gene: 10. Germline V CDR1 and CDR2: ENHRY, SYGVKD. The CDR3 is 18 amino acids. CDR3 bases: TGTGCCATCAGTGGGTCCCTTGGGACAGGGGGTACCAAAAACATTCAGTACTTC. This codes for CAISGSLGTGGTKNIQYF.

The genes are TRBV10-1 and TRBJ2-1; 9 nucleotides agree with TRBD1. CDR1 and CDR2 (germline): WNHNN, SYGVQD (reference sequence). This CDR3 has 14 amino acids. After removal of 6 bases from V and 6 bases from J, the junction contained 6 bases not matched to a gene. Written as DNA, the CDR3 is TGCGCCAGCAGCCGGGACAGGGTAATCAATGAGCAGTTCTTC. Residues: CASSRDRVINEQFF.

In its sample, this clone was seen once. This rearrangement joins TRBV6-6 to TRBJ1-5, with D uncertain. V lost 2 bases to trimming and J lost 3 bases, with 8 bases between them. The CDR3 is 14 residues long. Per the germline V gene, CDR1 is MNHNY and CDR2 is SVGAGI (reference sequence). Written as DNA, the CDR3 is TGTGCCAGCAGTTACGATAGAAACAATCAGCCCCAGCATTTT. It yields the protein CASSYDRNNQPQHF.

The rearrangement joins TRBV18 to TRBJ1-5; D remains unclear. CDR1 is KGHSH, CDR2 LQKENI, per germline. V was shortened by 2 bases and J by 6 bases, with 11 bases between the two germline ends. The CDR3 covers 14 residues. The CDR3 sequence is CASSPVRVRQPQHF. In DNA, the CDR3 is TGTGCCAGCTCACCAGTCCGGGTCCGTCAGCCCCAGCATTTT.

The chain has TRBV5-1 and TRBJ2-7; TRBD1 aligns across 9 bases. This CDR3 region has 15 residues. CDR1 and CDR2 from the germline V gene are SGHRS and YFSETQ. After removal of 1 base from V and 5 bases from J, the junction contained 7 bases not matched to a gene. The CDR3 DNA sequence: TGCGCCAGCAGCTTGTCGGGACAGGGAGGGGACGAGCAGTACTTC. Translating it yields CASSLSGQGGDEQYF.

This clone was counted a single time. The chain is built from TRBV7-9 and TRBJ1-4; TRBD1 agrees at 8 bases. Germline CDR1 is SEHNR and CDR2 is FQNEAQ (reference sequence). The J segment lost 7 bases and the V segment lost 6 bases, leaving 4 bases of the junction unmatched. There are 13 residues in the CDR3. The CDR3 coding sequence is TGTGCCAGCAGTCTTCAGGGGGCTGAAAAACTGTTTTTT. Translated, it gives CASSLQGAEKLFF.

The CDR3 loop is CSVERQVQETQYF. The CDR3 DNA is TGCAGCGTTGAAAGACAGGTCCAAGAGACCCAGTACTTC. The V call is TRBV29-1, the J call TRBJ2-5; D possibly corresponds to TRBD1 (6 bases). Germline lookup yields CDR1 SQVTM and CDR2 ANQGSEA. The V end lost 2 bases, the J end lost 1 base, and 8 bases lay between the germline ends. This CDR3 region has 13 residues.

This clone was seen once. The chain joins TRBV5-6 to TRBJ1-1; D not resolved. The V end was cut by 4 bases, the J end by 3 bases, with 10 bases between. The CDR3 has 13 residues. Germline V CDR1 and CDR2: SGHDT, YYEEEE. The CDR3 reads CASSRLPDTEAFF. CDR3 coding DNA: TGTGCCAGCAGCCGGTTGCCCGACACTGAAGCTTTCTTT. Full variable domain (rest looked up from reference TRBV5-6 and TRBJ1-1): DAGVTQSPTHLIKTRGQQVTLRCSPKSGHDTVSWYQQALGQGPQFIFQYYEEEERQRGNFPDRFSGHQFPNYSSELNVNALLLGDSALYLCASSRLPDTEAFFGQGTRLTVV.

This clone was seen once. The genes are TRBV29-1 and TRBJ1-1; D gene unclear. V was pared by 4 bases and J by 1 base, with 10 bases between. CDR3 size: 13 residues. Germline V gene data show CDR1 as SQVTM and CDR2 as ANQGSEA. The DNA for the CDR3 is TGCAGCGTTGGAGGGCGTGGGAACACTGAAGCTTTCTTT. This codes for CSVGGRGNTEAFF. The variable domain in full, with the rest retrieved from reference TRBV29-1 and TRBJ1-1, is SAVISQKPSRDICQRGTSLTIQCQVDSQVTMMFWYRQQPGQSLTLIATANQGSEATYESGFVIDKFPISRPNLTFSTLTVSNMSPEDSSIYLCSVGGRGNTEAFFGQGTRLTVV.

J is TRBJ1-4 and V is TRBV19, with a possible D match to TRBD1 (5 bases). Trimming stripped 4 bases from V and 0 bases from J, with 9 bases between. The CDR3 is 15 residues long. From germline, CDR1 is LNHDA and CDR2 SQIVND (reference sequence). CDR3 DNA: TGTGCCAGTAGTAAGACCAGGGCAACTAATGAAAAACTGTTTTTT. This encodes CASSKTRATNEKLFF.

The genes are TRBV5-5 and TRBJ2-7, with TRBD1 matching over 7 bases. The CDR3 contains 14 residues. Germline-derived CDR1 and CDR2 are SGHKS and YYEKEE (reference sequence). V was clipped by 2 bases and J by 4 bases; unmatched bases: 6. The CDR3 spells CASSFGPTGYEQYF. CDR3 DNA sequence: TGTGCCAGCAGCTTTGGCCCGACAGGGTACGAGCAGTACTTC.

The V gene is TRBV7-9, the J gene TRBJ1-1; D is uncertain. Deletions cut 5 bases from V and 6 bases from J, with 13 bases between. Per germline, CDR1 SEHNR and CDR2 FQNEAQ (reference sequence). The CDR3 runs 13 residues. The CDR3, as DNA: TGTGCCAGCAGCCTCGGCGGGATATCTGAAGCTTTCTTT. It encodes CASSLGGISEAFF.

The chain employs TRBV11-3 and TRBJ2-5; 12 positions match TRBD2. Trimming at V came to 3 bases and at J to 5 bases, leaving 4 bases not matched to a gene. Germline lookup yields CDR1 SGHNT and CDR2 YENEEA. The CDR3 runs 15 residues. In DNA form, the CDR3 reads TGTGCCAGCAGCTTCGGGACTAGCGGGCAGGAGACCCAGTACTTC. Its translation: CASSFGTSGQETQYF.

The chain combines TRBV3-1 (or the pseudogene TRBV3-2) with TRBJ2-1; 13 bases align to TRBD2. The V and J ends lost 2 bases and 4 bases, in that order; junction bases with no gene match: 8. The CDR3 is 18 amino acids. From germline, CDR1 is LGHDT and CDR2 YNNKEL (reference sequence). This CDR3 reads CASSQRTSGRAPYNEQFF. The CDR3 DNA sequence: TGTGCCAGCAGCCAAAGGACTAGCGGGAGAGCCCCGTACAATGAGCAGTTCTTC.

The genes are TRBV5-1 and TRBJ2-2; 13 bases align to TRBD2. Germline V lookup: CDR1 SGHRS, CDR2 YFSETQ. This CDR3 is 15 amino acids long. Trimming removed 4 bases from V and 4 bases from J; junction bases left unmatched: 1. The CDR3 DNA reads TGCGCCAGCAGCCGGACTAGCGGGAGCACCGGGGAGCTGTTTTTT. Translation gives CASSRTSGSTGELFF.